This T cell receptor (beta chain) stems from a study of radiotherapy plus CTLA-4 blockade in lung cancer. Study-level information: Across the patients, objective responses occurred in approximately 19%, and disease control in 31%.

To note about this clone: Its matching antigen is unknown.

V was pared by 0 bases and J by 2 bases, with 12 bases between. Germline V gene sequence: CDR1 SGDLS, CDR2 YYNGEE. CDR3 length: 15 amino acids. Enrolled patients, whose metastatic non-small-cell lung cancer was chemo-refractory, received focal radiation plus CTLA-4 blockade with ipilimumab. Regarding the study as a whole: Tumor-origin TCR clones grew in blood after radiotherapy plus ipilimumab. It was early blood T cell clone dynamics, with interferon-beta, that reportedly best predicted response.

Sequenced by immunoSEQ multiplex PCR; TCRdb stores in-frame clones only, minus some. The sample lists 23,000 or so clones, 60% to 85% occurring once. The starting material was peripheral blood, obtained from a patient treated with radiotherapy plus ipilimumab. V is TRBV9 and J is TRBJ2-7; weak D call: TRBD2 (5 bases). This sequence originates from a human donor with non-small cell lung cancer whose response to radiotherapy plus ipilimumab could not be evaluated. The CDR3 sequence is CASSVGTAGPYEQYF. CDR3 nucleotides: TGTGCCAGCAGCGTAGGGACGGCGGGTCCCTACGAGCAGTACTTC.